This entry lists 14 T cell receptor beta chains sequenced from one sample in a study of cytomegalovirus exposure and HLA in healthy donors. The PCR had 60 Vbeta and 13 Jbeta primers. This table comes from immunoSEQ multiplex PCR, and its TCRdb copy is limited to in-frame clones, with some not included. Found here are over 100,000 clones, 9.5% to 13% of them singletons; the top ten hold 5.8%. Material: PBMCs. The receptors were sampled from a man in his forties in good health and CMV-seropositive.

In this sample, this clone turned up many times. The V gene is TRBV5-1, the J gene TRBJ2-7; D might be TRBD2 (6 bases). Germline V CDR1 and CDR2: SGHRS, YFSETQ. The CDR3 loop spans 12 amino acids. V was trimmed by 4 bases and J by 7 bases, leaving 12 bases between them. CDR3: CASSQMGGEQYF. The CDR3 DNA is TGCGCCAGCAGCCAAATGGGGGGTGAGCAGTACTTC.

V gene TRBV9 combines with J gene TRBJ2-7; 8 bases align to TRBD2. Germline CDR1 is SGDLS and CDR2 is YYNGEE. The CDR3 is 12 residues long. Trimming took 3 bases from V and 5 from J; bases not matched to a gene: 1. In DNA, the CDR3 is TGTGCCAGCAGCGCGCGGGGGGACGAGCAGTACTTC. Translating it yields CASSARGDEQYF.

CDR3 amino acids: CASSLAGFQETQYF. Here the CDR3 DNA reads TGTGCCAGCAGCTTGGCGGGTTTCCAAGAGACCCAGTACTTC. This chain links TRBV5-8 with TRBJ2-5; no definite D call. V lost 0 bases and J lost 1, with 7 bases in between. This CDR3 is 14 amino acids long. Germline V lookup: CDR1 SGHTS, CDR2 YDEGEE. The whole variable domain, remainder taken from reference TRBV5-8 and TRBJ2-5, is EAGVTQSPTHLIKTRGQQATLRCSPISGHTSVYWYQQALGLGLQFLLWYDEGEERNRGNFPPRFSGRQFPNYSSELNVNALELEDSALYLCASSLAGFQETQYFGPGTRLLVL.

This clone was observed many times. The rearrangement uses TRBV28 and TRBJ2-1, with TRBD1 matching over 7 bases. Germline V CDR1 and CDR2: MDHEN, SYDVKM. V lost 4 bases to trimming and J lost 4 bases; unmatched junction nucleotides: 13. This CDR3 region has 17 residues. This CDR3 reads CASSSDRAGVFYNEQFF. CDR3 bases: TGTGCCAGCAGTTCAGACAGGGCTGGGGTCTTTTACAATGAGCAGTTCTTC.

This clone has just a few counts. The V and J genes are TRBV2 and TRBJ2-3; 9 bases agree with TRBD1. In germline, CDR1 is SNHLY, CDR2 FYNNEI. The CDR3 runs 13 residues. The V segment lost 6 bases and the J segment 4 bases; nucleotides outside the gene matches: 2. The CDR3, as DNA: TGTGCCAGCAGGACAGGGGGGGCAGATACGCAGTATTTT. It yields the protein CASRTGGADTQYF.

This clone was observed a few times. The chain joins TRBV6-1 to TRBJ1-5; possibly TRBD1 for D (6 bases). This CDR3 is built from 14 residues. Trimming pared 6 bases from V and 11 bases from J, leaving 20 bases between. The V gene's germline CDR1 is MNHNS and CDR2 SASEGT. Here the CDR3 reads CASRADRWLGTQHF. The CDR3, as DNA: TGTGCCAGCAGGGCAGACAGGTGGCTCGGAACCCAGCATTTT.

The chain employs TRBV2 and TRBJ1-1; D might be TRBD1 (5 bases). Germline CDR1 SNHLY, CDR2 FYNNEI. This CDR3 is 13 amino acids long. The V and J ends lost 4 bases and 2 bases respectively, with 8 bases between them. The CDR3 DNA sequence: TGTGCCAGCAGTGGGCAGGGAAACACTGAAGCTTTCTTT. This sequence encodes CASSGQGNTEAFF.

This clone was observed a handful of times. The chain recombines TRBV4-1 with TRBJ2-3; TRBD1 is a possible D gene (6 bases). The V end lost 0 bases, the J end lost 8 bases, and 18 bases lay between the germline ends. Germline V gene data show CDR1 as MGHRA and CDR2 as YSYEKL. This CDR3 spans 16 amino acids. In DNA form, the CDR3 reads TGCGCCAGCAGCCAAGATCCCAGGGGCTCGGGCGGTACGCAGTATTTT. Residues: CASSQDPRGSGGTQYF.

This chain links TRBV20-1 with TRBJ2-1; D gene unclear. CDR1 is DFQATT, CDR2 SNEGSKA, per germline (reference sequence). Trimming cost V 3 bases and J 9 bases, with 6 bases left between them. This CDR3 is built from 10 residues. CDR3 residues: CSASQIEQFF. The CDR3 coding sequence is TGCAGTGCTAGTCAGATTGAGCAGTTCTTC.

This clone was detected a few times. CDR3 residues: CATAEYAREEYF. The CDR3 DNA sequence: TGTGCCACCGCGGAGTACGCGCGCGAGGAGTATTTT. The chain joins TRBV27 to TRBJ2-3; D is unclear. Germline V gives CDR1 MNHEY, CDR2 SMNVEV (reference sequence). Between the trimmed V and J ends, which lost 10 bases and 13 bases, there was a span of 21 bases. The CDR3 covers 12 residues.

The J gene is TRBJ1-2, the V gene TRBV5-6; a possible D gene is TRBD1 (5 bases). V lost 4 bases to trimming and J lost 0 bases, with 16 bases between them. The V gene's germline CDR1 is SGHDT and CDR2 YYEEEE. The CDR3 runs to 16 residues. CDR3 amino acids: CASSPEKSRANYGYTF. The CDR3 DNA reads as TGTGCCAGCAGCCCCGAGAAGAGCAGGGCTAACTATGGCTACACCTTC.

This clone turned up a few times. The chain employs TRBV19 and TRBJ1-4; D ambiguous. Between the trimmed V and J ends, which lost 3 bases and 8 bases, there was a span of 4 bases. Germline V CDR1 and CDR2: LNHDA, SQIVND (reference sequence). The CDR3 runs to 11 residues. The CDR3 coding sequence is TGTGCCAGTAGTATTTCAGAAAAACTGTTTTTT. This translates into CASSISEKLFF.

This clone has a handful of counts. This chain joins TRBV5-1 and TRBJ2-2; a weak D match, TRBD1 (6 bases). V shed 5 bases and J shed 1 base, with 9 bases lying between them. CDR1 and CDR2 from the germline V gene are SGHRS and YFSETQ. The CDR3 extends over 14 amino acids. CDR3 amino acids: CASRGTLNTGELFF. In nucleotides, the CDR3 is TGCGCCAGCAGAGGGACACTGAACACCGGGGAGCTGTTTTTT.

This clone has only a few counts. The genes are TRBV18 and TRBJ2-5, with TRBD1 matching over 7 bases. Germline lookup yields CDR1 KGHSH and CDR2 LQKENI. Trimming at V came to 3 bases and at J to 5 bases, leaving 6 bases not matched to a gene. The CDR3 is 14 amino acids. CDR3 in amino acids: CASSPDRAGETQYF. The DNA for the CDR3 is TGTGCCAGCTCACCCGACAGGGCCGGGGAGACCCAGTACTTC.